The 19 T cell receptor beta chains given below trace back to one sample, sequenced in a study of identical twins' blood T cells (dated by TCRdb to 2012 to 2014). Libraries came from 5' RACE. Data came from an Illumina Genome Analyzer IIx. TCRdb applied fastp at Q25 and MiXCR to the public reads, then kept only in-frame beta chains. Rows with one shared CDR3 protein collapse into an entry with the most common genes and DNA. This sample has fewer than 450,000 distinct CDR3 sequences in its table, and roughly 31% of those were observed once. The ten largest clonotypes hold roughly 5.5% of the sample. The specimen sequenced was PBMCs. These receptors were taken from a woman aged 18 to 55 in good health.

This clonotype was found a few times. V usage is TRBV20-1 and J usage is TRBJ1-1; no firm D call. In germline, CDR1 is DFQATT, CDR2 SNEGSKA (reference sequence). V was shortened by 2 bases and J by 0 bases, with 7 bases between the two germline ends. The CDR3 covers 13 residues. CDR3 in amino acids: CSARTGMNTEAFF. Here the CDR3 DNA reads TGCAGTGCTAGAACCGGAATGAACACTGAAGCTTTCTTT.

This clonotype was detected many times. This chain connects TRBV18 to TRBJ2-3; D is unresolved. The germline V gene has CDR1 KGHSH and CDR2 LQKENI. Deletions cut 2 bases from V and 5 bases from J, with 26 bases between. This CDR3 region has 19 residues. CDR3 protein: CASSPSPSRLLLRIDTQYF. The CDR3 DNA is TGTGCCAGCTCACCATCCCCCTCAAGACTCCTCCTAAGGATAGATACGCAGTATTTT.

This clonotype showed up just a few times. The junction and the germline gene differ at one end; a read error may be behind it. V gene TRBV15 combines with J gene TRBJ1-5; D ambiguous. The CDR3 has 16 amino acids. From germline, CDR1 is LNHNV and CDR2 YYDKDF (reference sequence). CDR3 region: CATSRYKASSNQPRHF. As DNA, the CDR3 is TGTGCCACCAGCAGATATAAAGCTAGTAGCAATCAGCCCCGGCATTTT. Full variable domain (remainder filled in from reference TRBV15 and TRBJ1-5): DAMVIQNPRYQVTQFGKPVTLSCSQTLNHNVMYWYQQKSSQAPKLLFHYYDKDFNNEADTPDNFQSRRPNTSFCFLDIRSPGLGDTAMYLCATSRYKASSNQPRHFGDGTRLSIL.

The rearrangement links TRBV6-1 to TRBJ2-1, with a possible D match to TRBD1 (5 bases). Germline V gene sequence: CDR1 MNHNS, CDR2 SASEGT. Trimming removed 6 bases from V and 6 bases from J, with 15 bases in between. The CDR3 runs to 14 residues. The CDR3 sequence: CASRGQLRANEQFF. The CDR3 DNA follows: TGTGCCAGCAGGGGGCAGTTAAGGGCCAATGAGCAGTTCTTC.

This clonotype showed up just a few times. The chain links TRBV15 to TRBJ1-2, with D maybe TRBD1 (5 bases). The CDR3 covers 15 residues. Trimming shortened V by 0 bases and J by 8 bases, and 16 bases separated the two germline ends. Germline CDR1 LNHNV, CDR2 YYDKDF (reference sequence). CDR3 nucleotides: TGTGCCACCAGCAGAGATATGGCAGGGTCGTTCGGCTACACCTTC. It translates to CATSRDMAGSFGYTF.

The genes are TRBV19 and TRBJ2-2, with D possibly being TRBD1 (5 bases). The CDR3 has 14 amino acids. The V gene lost 4 bases and the J gene lost 4 bases, with 10 bases spanning the gap. The germline V gene encodes CDR1 LNHDA and CDR2 SQIVND (reference sequence). CDR3 DNA sequence: TGTGCCAGTAGTACTAATAGGGGCACCGGGGAGCTGTTTTTT. This sequence encodes CASSTNRGTGELFF.

The chain uses TRBV19 and TRBJ1-5; D perhaps matches TRBD1 (5 bases). Germline CDR1 reads LNHDA; CDR2 reads SQIVND (reference sequence). The CDR3 length is 14 residues. With 3 bases removed from V and 4 bases from J, the gap between germline ends came to 10 bases. As DNA, the CDR3 is TGTGCCAGTAGTATGCCACAGGAAAATCAGCCCCAGCATTTT. It codes for CASSMPQENQPQHF.

This sequence joins TRBV7-2 and TRBJ1-4, with TRBD1 as a possible D gene (5 bases). Germline lookup yields CDR1 SGHTA and CDR2 FQGNSA. The ends were cut back, 8 bases at V and 6 bases at J, with 19 bases in the middle. The CDR3 runs to 15 residues. The CDR3 is CASALSGLWDEKLFF. The CDR3 DNA reads TGTGCCAGCGCTCTTTCAGGGCTTTGGGATGAAAAACTGTTTTTT.

The chain links TRBV28 to TRBJ2-2; 9 positions agree with TRBD2. The trim removed 6 bases at V and 1 base at J, leaving 3 bases unmatched. Germline CDR1 and CDR2: MDHEN and SYDVKM. The CDR3 has 15 amino acids. The CDR3 bases are TGTGCCAGCAGATTACTAGCGGGGAACACCGGGGAGCTGTTTTTT. It encodes CASRLLAGNTGELFF.

The gene calls are TRBV4-1 and TRBJ2-2; D gene ambiguous. This CDR3 is built from 16 residues. The V end lost 1 base, the J end lost 2 bases, and 11 bases lay between the germline ends. Germline V gives CDR1 MGHRA, CDR2 YSYEKL. Here the CDR3 reads CASSQVGRANTGELFF. As DNA, the CDR3 is TGCGCCAGCAGCCAAGTTGGTAGAGCAAACACCGGGGAGCTGTTTTTT.

This clonotype appeared a few times. The rearrangement links TRBV5-1 to TRBJ2-3; D unclear. Germline assignment: CDR1 SGHRS and CDR2 YFSETQ. V shed 0 bases and J shed 4 bases, with 12 bases lying between them. This CDR3 is 15 amino acids long. CDR3 nucleotide sequence: TGCGCCAGCAGCTTGGCCGCGGCGTTTTCAGATACGCAGTATTTT. Protein: CASSLAAAFSDTQYF.

This chain uses TRBV7-6 with TRBJ1-4, with TRBD1 identical over 8 bases. This CDR3 has 15 amino acids. V was pared by 0 bases and J by 8 bases, with 5 bases of the junction left unmatched. Germline V gene data show CDR1 as SGHVS and CDR2 as FNYEAQ. CDR3 sequence (DNA): TGTGCCAGCAGCTTAGCGACAGGGGATGTCGAAAAACTGTTTTTT. It translates to CASSLATGDVEKLFF.

V usage is TRBV20-1 and J usage is TRBJ1-4; D gene ambiguous. Germline CDR1 is DFQATT and CDR2 is SNEGSKA (reference sequence). The V and J ends lost 4 bases and 3 bases respectively, with 9 bases between them. The CDR3 has 13 amino acids. CDR3 sequence reads: CSATSTPNEKLFF. The CDR3 DNA sequence: TGCAGTGCTACCTCGACGCCTAATGAAAAACTGTTTTTT.

The V gene is TRBV29-1, the J gene TRBJ2-5, with D perhaps matching TRBD1 (6 bases). Germline V CDR1 and CDR2: SQVTM, ANQGSEA. The length of the CDR3 is 13 residues. V shed 7 bases and J shed 4 bases, with 16 bases lying between them. The CDR3 loop is CSATGPQGETQYF. CDR3 DNA sequence: TGCAGCGCCACCGGACCACAGGGAGAGACCCAGTACTTC.

CDR3 nucleotide sequence: TGTGCCAGCAGCCTCCGGGGAGTTCCAGCGGGGGACACCGGGGAGCTGTTTTTT. It is translated as CASSLRGVPAGDTGELFF. The chain uses TRBV7-9 and TRBJ2-2; 8 bases match TRBD2. V lost 5 bases to trimming and J lost 3 bases; unmatched junction nucleotides: 14. The CDR3 covers 18 residues. CDR1 is SEHNR and CDR2 is FQNEAQ in the germline V gene (reference sequence). The full variable domain, in which reference TRBV7-9 and TRBJ2-2 provide the parts outside the CDR3, is DTGVSQNPRHKITKRGQNVTFRCDPISEHNRLYWYRQTLGQGPEFLTYFQNEAQLEKSRLLSDRFSAERPKGSFSTLEIQRTEQGDSAMYLCASSLRGVPAGDTGELFFGEGSRLTVL.

In this sample, this clonotype turned up many times. The genes are TRBV28 and TRBJ1-2, with a weak D call TRBD1 (5 bases). Germline CDR1 reads MDHEN; CDR2 reads SYDVKM. V shed 4 bases and J shed 4 bases, with 10 bases lying between them. The CDR3 contains 13 residues. CDR3 in amino acids: CASSSAGIYGYTF. The CDR3 DNA sequence: TGTGCCAGCAGTTCGGCAGGGATCTATGGCTACACCTTC.

The V gene is TRBV5-1, the J gene TRBJ1-6; D is perhaps TRBD1 (5 bases). CDR1 is SGHRS and CDR2 is YFSETQ in the germline V gene. The CDR3 is 18 amino acids. V lost 1 base and J lost 4, with 18 bases in between. The CDR3 nucleotides are TGCGCCAGCAGCTTGTTAAGTCCGCCCGGGACTTATAATTCACCCCTCCACTTT. Protein product: CASSLLSPPGTYNSPLHF.

In its sample, this clonotype was seen a few times. V and J are TRBV6-5 and TRBJ2-3; D remains unclear. Germline V CDR1 and CDR2: MNHEY, SVGAGI. The CDR3 loop spans 16 amino acids. Trimming stripped 5 bases from V and 0 bases from J, with 15 bases between. For the CDR3, the DNA is TGTGCCAGCAGTCCCCTAGGCGAGGCTAGCACAGATACGCAGTATTTT. Encoded protein: CASSPLGEASTDTQYF.

The V gene is TRBV15, the J gene TRBJ1-4, with D possibly TRBD1 on 6 matching bases. Between the trimmed V and J ends, which lost 3 bases and 8 bases, there was a span of 10 bases. The CDR3 length is 13 residues. CDR1 and CDR2 from the germline V gene are LNHNV and YYDKDF (reference sequence). The CDR3 is CATSSRGSEKLFF. The CDR3 DNA reads TGTGCCACCAGCAGCAGGGGAAGCGAAAAACTGTTTTTT.